This T cell receptor (beta chain) stems from a study of blood T cells in healthy people across ages. Study-level points and caveats: PBMCs that were unsorted prevented a conclusive naive versus antigen-experienced comparison.

It was with a sample-barcoded 5' primer and a J-beta primer mix that a second PCR of roughly 6 to 11 cycles was run. TCRdb used MiXCR to reprocess the 5' RACE reads, holding one entry per CDR3 protein. Of around 1,500,000 distinct CDR3 sequences in the sample, around 39% were seen once. Total RNA, at least 6 micrograms per sample, came from PBMCs. With respect to this clonotype: Its antigen is still unknown.

V lost 2 bases and J lost 0; bases outside the gene matches: 17. This CDR3 spans 21 amino acids. Germline V CDR1 and CDR2: SGHAT, FQNNGV. The clonotype originates from a young woman in good health. Sequencing was performed on blood. The rearrangement uses TRBV11-2 and TRBJ2-4, with TRBD1 matching 9 bases. The CDR3 spells CASSLTGTGSSLDLAKNIQYF. Here the CDR3 DNA reads TGTGCCAGCAGCTTAACCGGGACAGGGTCCTCCTTAGATCTAGCCAAAAACATTCAGTACTTC.